Only a few counts were recorded for the clone carrying this T cell receptor beta chain. What it recognizes is unknown. The data belong to a study of identifying expanded T cells in peripheral blood. Notes on the study in general: Variance in clone template counts between two-week samples significantly increased with total template count across all healthy donors. Differentially abundant clones: roughly 1.3 between replicates, about 15 at roughly 2 weeks, 19 at four.

Collection occurred without any documented infections or immune events in donors. Repertoires were generated with immunoSEQ multiplex PCR, while TCRdb's copy carries only in-frame clones and drops some. The sample shows roughly 100,000 clones, approximately 90% of them seen only once. The CDR3 is made up of 14 amino acids. Germline loops: CDR1 LNHNV, CDR2 YYDKDF (reference sequence). V lost 3 bases and J 4 bases, leaving 12 bases between the germline ends. The chain combines TRBV15 with TRBJ1-2, with D maybe TRBD1 (6 bases). Sequenced sample: blood. This receptor was identified in a person between 18 and 75 years old in good health. CDR3 bases: TGTGCCACCAGCAGCGACAGGTGGGCCTATGGCTACACCTTC. Translating it yields CATSSDRWAYGYTF.